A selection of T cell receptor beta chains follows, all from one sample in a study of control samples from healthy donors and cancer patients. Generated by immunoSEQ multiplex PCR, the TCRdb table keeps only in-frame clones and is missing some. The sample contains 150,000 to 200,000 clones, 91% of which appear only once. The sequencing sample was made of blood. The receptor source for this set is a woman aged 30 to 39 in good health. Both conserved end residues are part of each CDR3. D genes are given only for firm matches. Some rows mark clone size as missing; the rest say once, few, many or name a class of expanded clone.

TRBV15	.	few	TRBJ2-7	CATSSGAGSPSYEQYF	TGTGCCACCAGCAGCGGGGCAGGGTCCCCCTCCTACGAGCAGTACTTC
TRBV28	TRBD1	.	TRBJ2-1	CASSKGQGFYNEQFF	TGTGCCAGCAGTAAGGGACAGGGGTTCTACAATGAGCAGTTCTTC
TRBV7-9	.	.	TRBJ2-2	CASSFNRDTGELFF	TGTGCCAGCAGCTTTAACAGGGACACCGGGGAGCTGTTTTTT
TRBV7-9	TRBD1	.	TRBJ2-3	CASSTTGANTDTQYF	TGTGCCAGCAGCACAACAGGGGCCAACACAGATACGCAGTATTTT
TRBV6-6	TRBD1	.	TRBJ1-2	CASSTDRGGYGYTF	TGTGCCAGCAGTACGGACAGGGGGGGATATGGCTACACCTTC
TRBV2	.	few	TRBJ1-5	CASTRESNQPQHF	TGTGCCAGCACTCGGGAGAGCAATCAGCCCCAGCATTTT
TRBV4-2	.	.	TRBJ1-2	CASSQEEGVGGYTF	TGTGCCAGCAGCCAAGAGGAAGGGGTGGGTGGCTACACCTTC
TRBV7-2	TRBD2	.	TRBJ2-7	CASSTTSNTLSYEQYF	TGTGCCAGCAGCACGACTAGCAATACACTTTCCTACGAGCAGTACTTC
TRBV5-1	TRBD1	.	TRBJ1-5	CASSHTGALNQPQHF	TGCGCCAGCAGCCATACAGGGGCCCTTAATCAGCCCCAGCATTTT
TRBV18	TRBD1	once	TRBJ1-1	CASSPDRGNTEAFF	TGTGCCAGCTCACCGGACAGGGGGAACACTGAAGCTTTCTTT
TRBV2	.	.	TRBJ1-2	CASSERPTRYGYTF	TGTGCCAGCAGTGAGAGGCCCACCCGCTATGGCTACACCTTC
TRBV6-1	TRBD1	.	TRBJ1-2	CASSDDGTGNPTNYGYTF	TGTGCCAGCAGTGACGACGGGACAGGGAACCCCACTAACTATGGCTACACCTTC
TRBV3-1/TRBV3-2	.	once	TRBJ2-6	CASSRGNSGANVLTF	TGTGCCAGCAGCCGGGGCAACTCTGGGGCCAACGTCCTGACTTTC
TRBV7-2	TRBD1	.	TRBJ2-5	CASSAGQGETQYF	TGTGCCAGCAGCGCCGGACAGGGCGAGACCCAGTACTTC
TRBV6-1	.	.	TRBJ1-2	CASSEDGYTF	TGTGCCAGCAGTGAAGATGGCTACACCTTC
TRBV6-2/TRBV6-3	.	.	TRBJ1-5	CASSYSMVGYSNQPQHF	TGTGCCAGCAGTTACTCGATGGTAGGGTATAGCAATCAGCCCCAGCATTTT
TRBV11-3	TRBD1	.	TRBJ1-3	CASSSGQGFGNTIYF	TGTGCCAGCAGCTCGGGACAGGGGTTTGGAAACACCATATATTTT
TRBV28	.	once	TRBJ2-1	CASSLGGASSYNEQFF	TGTGCCAGCAGTTTAGGAGGGGCCAGCTCCTACAATGAGCAGTTCTTC
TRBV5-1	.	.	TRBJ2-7	CASSLDSLEEQYF	TGCGCCAGCAGCTTGGACAGCCTTGAAGAGCAGTACTTC
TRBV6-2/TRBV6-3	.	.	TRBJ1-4	CASSGRHTTNEKLFF	TGTGCCAGCAGTGGCCGACATACAACTAATGAAAAACTGTTTTTT
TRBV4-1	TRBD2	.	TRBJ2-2	CASSNLAGGPGELFF	TGCGCCAGCAGCAACCTAGCGGGGGGGCCCGGGGAGCTGTTTTTT
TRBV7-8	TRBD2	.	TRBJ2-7	CASSLVIWASGGNEQYF	TGTGCCAGCAGCTTAGTTATCTGGGCTAGCGGGGGAAACGAGCAGTACTTC
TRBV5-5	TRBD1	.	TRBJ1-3	CASSLGQGAGNTIYF	TGTGCCAGCAGCTTGGGACAGGGGGCTGGAAACACCATATATTTT
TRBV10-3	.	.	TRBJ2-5	CAISESKVQETQYF	TGTGCCATCAGTGAGTCTAAGGTCCAAGAGACCCAGTACTTC
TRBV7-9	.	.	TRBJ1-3	CASSLLVGSGNTIYF	TGTGCCAGCAGCTTACTGGTGGGGTCTGGAAACACCATATATTTT
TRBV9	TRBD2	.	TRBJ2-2	CASSVVASGAGELFF	TGTGCCAGCAGCGTAGTTGCTAGCGGGGCCGGGGAGCTGTTTTTT
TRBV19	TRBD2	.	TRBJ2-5	CASSPGLQETQYF	TGTGCCAGCTCGCCGGGACTACAAGAGACCCAGTACTTC
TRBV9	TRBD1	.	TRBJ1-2	CASSGTGANYGYTF	TGTGCCAGCAGCGGGACAGGGGCTAACTATGGCTACACCTTC
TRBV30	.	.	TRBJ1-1	CAWSVRGLNTEAFF	TGTGCCTGGAGTGTACGGGGGCTAAATACTGAAGCTTTCTTT
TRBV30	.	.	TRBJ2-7	CAWRRDYEQYF	TGTGCCTGGAGGAGGGACTACGAGCAGTACTTC
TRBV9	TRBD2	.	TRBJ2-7	CASSVSTSGMYEQYF	TGTGCCAGCAGCGTCTCGACTAGCGGGATGTACGAGCAGTACTTC
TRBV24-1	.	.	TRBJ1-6	CATSDLQGNNSPLHF	TGTGCCACCAGTGATTTGCAGGGTAATAATTCACCCCTCCACTTT
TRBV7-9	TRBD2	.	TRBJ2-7	CASSGTSGTNF	TGTGCCAGCAGCGGGACTAGCGGGACGAACTTC
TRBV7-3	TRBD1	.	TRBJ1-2	CASSSGTGEYGYTF	TGTGCCAGCAGCTCCGGGACAGGGGAGTATGGCTACACCTTC
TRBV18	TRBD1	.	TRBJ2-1	CASSLQGADEQFF	TGTGCCAGCTCACTACAGGGGGCGGATGAGCAGTTCTTC
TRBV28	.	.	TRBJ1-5	CASSLGGGGWDF	TGTGCCAGCAGTTTGGGGGGCGGAGGTTGGGATTTT
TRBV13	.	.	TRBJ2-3	CASSLSLATDTQYF	TGTGCCAGCAGCTTAAGTCTAGCAACAGATACGCAGTATTTT
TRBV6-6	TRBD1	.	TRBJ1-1	CASSRDRGEAFF	TGTGCCAGCAGCCGGGACAGGGGTGAAGCTTTCTTT
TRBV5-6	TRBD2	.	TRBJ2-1	CASSLGLAPNEQFF	TGTGCCAGCAGCTTGGGACTAGCCCCCAATGAGCAGTTCTTC
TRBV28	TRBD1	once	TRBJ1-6	CASRQGASYNSPLHF	TGTGCCAGCAGACAGGGGGCTTCCTATAATTCACCCCTCCACTTT
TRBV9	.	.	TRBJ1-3	CASSVATGGNTIYF	TGTGCCAGCAGCGTAGCTACAGGGGGAAACACCATATATTTT
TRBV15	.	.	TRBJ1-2	CATSRDRVANYGYTF	TGTGCCACCAGCAGAGATAGAGTAGCTAACTATGGCTACACCTTC
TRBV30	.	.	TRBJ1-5	CAWSRDGYSNQPQHF	TGTGCCTGGAGCCGGGACGGTTATAGCAATCAGCCCCAGCATTTT
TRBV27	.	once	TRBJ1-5	CASSLVPGNQPQHF	TGTGCCAGCAGTTTAGTACCAGGGAATCAGCCCCAGCATTTT
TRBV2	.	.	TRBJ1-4	CASSGEGSDEKLFF	TGTGCCAGCAGTGGGGAGGGTAGTGATGAAAAACTGTTTTTT
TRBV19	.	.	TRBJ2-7	CASSTRTSSYEQYF	TGTGCCAGTAGTACCCGGACATCATCCTACGAGCAGTACTTC
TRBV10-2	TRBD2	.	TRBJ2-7	CASSSGGPPYEQYF	TGCGCCAGCTCTAGCGGGGGGCCTCCCTACGAGCAGTACTTC
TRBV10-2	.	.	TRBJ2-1	CASSESGGYNEQFF	TGCGCCAGCAGTGAGTCAGGGGGCTACAATGAGCAGTTCTTC
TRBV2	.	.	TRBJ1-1	CASSVQGNTEAFF	TGTGCCAGCAGTGTACAGGGGAACACTGAAGCTTTCTTT